One and the same sample provided the 10 T cell receptor beta chains below, sequenced in a study of T cell responses to AZD1222 COVID-19 vaccine. The data were produced by immunoSEQ multiplex PCR, yet TCRdb's version contains in-frame clones alone and is incomplete. The sample consists of over 100,000 clones, around 81% of them appearing once. The specimen comprised peripheral blood, sampled on day 0 of AZD1222 vaccination. The receptors were sampled from an adult in good health.

The V call is TRBV2, the J call TRBJ2-1, with 8 bases lining up with TRBD2. CDR1 and CDR2 (germline): SNHLY, FYNNEI. Germline trimming cut 10 bases from V and 10 bases from J; bases unmatched to any gene: 15. The CDR3 spans 14 residues. The CDR3 region has the DNA TGTGCCACGACCGGGACTAGATTTACGGGGGAGCAGTTCTTC. It is translated as CATTGTRFTGEQFF.

The chain employs TRBV23-1 and TRBJ1-2, with D perhaps matching TRBD1 (5 bases). TRBV23-1 is filed as an ORF, its function uncertain. The V end was cut by 2 bases, the J end by 4 bases, with 17 bases between. This CDR3 is 16 amino acids long. CDR3 sequence (DNA): TGCGCCAGCAGTCAACCTTTACAGGAGGATGGCTATGGCTACACCTTC. As protein: CASSQPLQEDGYGYTF.

The chain employs TRBV5-1 and TRBJ1-4; D is unclear. CDR1 is SGHRS, CDR2 YFSETQ, per germline. The germline V and J ends were trimmed by 0 bases and 8 bases, with 11 bases remaining between them. The CDR3 loop spans 14 amino acids. The CDR3 is CASSLGQEAEKLFF. In DNA, the CDR3 is TGCGCCAGCAGCTTGGGGCAGGAGGCGGAAAAACTGTTTTTT.

This clone has only a few counts. Compared with germline, one end of the junction differs, possibly owing to a read error. The rearrangement joins TRBV7-7 to TRBJ2-3, with 10 bases lining up with TRBD2. Germline V gene sequence: CDR1 SSHAT, CDR2 FNYEAQ (reference sequence). The length of the CDR3 is 16 residues. The chain's CDR3 is CASSSGLADSTDTQYF. DNA for the CDR3: TGTGCTAGCAGCTCCGGACTAGCGGATAGCACAGATACGCAGTATTTT.

The V call is TRBV27, the J call TRBJ1-5; a weak D match, TRBD1 (5 bases). V dropped 5 bases and J dropped 5 bases, with 13 bases sitting between them. This CDR3 contains 14 residues. Looked up from germline, CDR1 is MNHEY and CDR2 is SMNVEV (reference sequence). The CDR3 DNA reads as TGTGCCAGCAGTCTGTCCTCAGGGTATCAGCCCCAGCATTTT. The encoded protein is CASSLSSGYQPQHF.

This clone was seen a few times. The chain has TRBV7-2 and TRBJ1-5; D is ambiguous. Germline V gene sequence: CDR1 SGHTA, CDR2 FQGNSA. The CDR3 covers 13 residues. Trimming took 5 bases from V and 6 from J, leaving 11 bases between them. The CDR3 DNA is TGTGCCAGCAGCCTAGACGAGGGTCAGCCCCAGCATTTT. It specifies CASSLDEGQPQHF.

Here the CDR3 reads CASSHGGAGGPSGEQFF. The CDR3, as DNA: TGTGCCAGCAGCCACGGAGGAGCGGGAGGGCCCTCGGGTGAGCAGTTCTTC. V and J are TRBV4-2 and TRBJ2-1; 10 nucleotides align to TRBD2. The length of the CDR3 is 17 residues. After removal of 3 bases from V and 9 bases from J, the junction contained 14 bases not matched to a gene. Germline CDR1 and CDR2: LGHNA and YNFKEQ.

This chain connects TRBV4-3 to TRBJ1-2; tentatively, D is TRBD1 (5 bases). The CDR3 runs 14 residues. Trimming removed 5 bases from V and 5 bases from J, with 15 bases in between. Germline values: CDR1 LGHNA, CDR2 YSLEER. The CDR3 nucleotides read TGCGCCAGCAGCGACTACACGGGGCGATATGGCTACACCTTC. The encoded protein is CASSDYTGRYGYTF.

The chain employs TRBV18 and TRBJ2-1; 7 nucleotides align to TRBD2. After removal of 6 bases from V and 2 bases from J, the junction contained 7 bases not matched to a gene. Germline V gene lookup returns CDR1 KGHSH and CDR2 LQKENI. The CDR3 has 15 amino acids. The CDR3 region is CASSKSSGPYNEQFF. CDR3 nucleotides: TGTGCCAGCTCTAAATCTAGCGGACCCTACAATGAGCAGTTCTTC.

V is TRBV3-1 (or the pseudogene TRBV3-2) and J is TRBJ2-3; D gene uncertain. Germline assignment: CDR1 LGHDT and CDR2 YNNKEL (reference sequence). The CDR3 contains 16 residues. V lost 4 bases and J lost 2, with 16 bases in between. CDR3 region: CASSPRAQAFTDTQYF. DNA for the CDR3: TGTGCCAGCAGCCCAAGAGCGCAGGCCTTCACAGATACGCAGTATTTT.